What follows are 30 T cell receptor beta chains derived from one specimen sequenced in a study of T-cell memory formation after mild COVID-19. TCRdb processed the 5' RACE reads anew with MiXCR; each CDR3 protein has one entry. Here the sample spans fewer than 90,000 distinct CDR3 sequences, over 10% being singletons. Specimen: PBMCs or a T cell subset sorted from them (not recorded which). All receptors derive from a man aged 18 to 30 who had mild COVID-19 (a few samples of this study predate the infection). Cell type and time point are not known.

DNA of the CDR3: TGTGCCACCAAGAATAGGCTTTCCGCCAACCAAAATGAAAAACTGTTTTTT. It encodes CATKNRLSANQNEKLFF. J is TRBJ1-4 and V is TRBV28; D ambiguous. Trimming cost V 10 bases and J 5 bases, with 26 bases left between them. The CDR3 loop spans 17 amino acids. Germline values: CDR1 MDHEN, CDR2 SYDVKM.

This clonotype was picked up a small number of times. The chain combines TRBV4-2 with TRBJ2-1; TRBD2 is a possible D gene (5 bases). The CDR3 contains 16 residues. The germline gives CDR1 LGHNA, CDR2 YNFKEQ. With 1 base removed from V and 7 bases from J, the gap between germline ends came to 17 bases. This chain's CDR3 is CASSQVAAYGVNEQFF. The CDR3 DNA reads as TGTGCCAGCAGCCAAGTTGCGGCATACGGGGTAAATGAGCAGTTCTTC.

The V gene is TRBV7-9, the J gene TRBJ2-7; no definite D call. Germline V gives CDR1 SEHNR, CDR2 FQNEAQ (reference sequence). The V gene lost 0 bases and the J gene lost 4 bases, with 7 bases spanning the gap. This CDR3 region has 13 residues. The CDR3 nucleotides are TGTGCCAGCAGCTTAGCGCAAGGTTACGAGCAGTACTTC. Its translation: CASSLAQGYEQYF.

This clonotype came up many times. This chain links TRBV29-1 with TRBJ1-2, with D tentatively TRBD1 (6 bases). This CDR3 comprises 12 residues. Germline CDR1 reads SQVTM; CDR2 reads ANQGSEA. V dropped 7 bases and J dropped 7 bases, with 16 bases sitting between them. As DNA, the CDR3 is TGCAGCGGCCTACAGGGCCCTAGTGGCTACACCTTC. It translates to CSGLQGPSGYTF.

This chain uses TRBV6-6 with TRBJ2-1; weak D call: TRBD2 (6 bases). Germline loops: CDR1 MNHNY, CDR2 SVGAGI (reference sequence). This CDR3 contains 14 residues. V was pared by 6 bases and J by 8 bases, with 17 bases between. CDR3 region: CASSSPQGGDEQFF. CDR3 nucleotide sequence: TGTGCCAGCAGCTCCCCCCAGGGAGGAGATGAGCAGTTCTTC.

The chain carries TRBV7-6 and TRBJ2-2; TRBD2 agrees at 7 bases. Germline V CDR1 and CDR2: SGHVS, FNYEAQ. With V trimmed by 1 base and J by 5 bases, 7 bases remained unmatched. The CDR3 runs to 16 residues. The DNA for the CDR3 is TGTGCCAGCAGCTTAGAAGCGCGGGGGAAAACCGGGGAGCTGTTTTTT. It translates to CASSLEARGKTGELFF.

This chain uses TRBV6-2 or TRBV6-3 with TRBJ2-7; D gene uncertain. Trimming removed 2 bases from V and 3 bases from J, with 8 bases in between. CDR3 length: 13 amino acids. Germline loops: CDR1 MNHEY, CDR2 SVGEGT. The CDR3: CASSYRQDYEQYV. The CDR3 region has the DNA TGTGCCAGCAGTTACAGGCAAGACTACGAGCAGTACGTC.

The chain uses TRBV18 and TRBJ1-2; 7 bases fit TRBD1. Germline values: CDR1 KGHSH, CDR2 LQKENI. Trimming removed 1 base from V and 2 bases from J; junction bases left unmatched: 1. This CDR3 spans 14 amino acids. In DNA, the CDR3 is TGTGCCAGCTCACCACGGGACAGAAACTATGGCTACACCTTC. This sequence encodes CASSPRDRNYGYTF.

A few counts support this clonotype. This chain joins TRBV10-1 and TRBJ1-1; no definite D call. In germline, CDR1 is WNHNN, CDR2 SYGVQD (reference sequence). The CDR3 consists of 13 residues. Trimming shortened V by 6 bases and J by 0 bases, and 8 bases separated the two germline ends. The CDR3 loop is CASSAVLNTEAFF. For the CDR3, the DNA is TGCGCCAGCAGCGCGGTATTGAACACTGAAGCTTTCTTT.

CDR3 region: CASSVSGDTEAFF. DNA for the CDR3: TGTGCCAGCAGTGTGAGTGGGGACACTGAAGCTTTCTTT. The chain links TRBV6-5 to TRBJ1-1; unclear D gene. CDR3 length: 13 amino acids. Germline assignment: CDR1 MNHEY and CDR2 SVGAGI. Trimming stripped 5 bases from V and 3 bases from J, with 10 bases between.

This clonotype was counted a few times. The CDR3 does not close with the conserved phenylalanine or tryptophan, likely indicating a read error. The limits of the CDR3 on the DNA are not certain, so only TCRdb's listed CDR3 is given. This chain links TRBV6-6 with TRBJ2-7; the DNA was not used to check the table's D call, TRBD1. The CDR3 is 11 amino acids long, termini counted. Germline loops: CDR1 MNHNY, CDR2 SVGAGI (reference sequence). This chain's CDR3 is CASRVFGTGRI.

CDR3 in DNA: TGTGCCAGCAGCTTAGGGGGTCCCCCGGAGCAGTTCTTC. Translation gives CASSLGGPPEQFF. The rearrangement joins TRBV7-9 to TRBJ2-1; the D is unclear. Germline CDR1 SEHNR, CDR2 FQNEAQ (reference sequence). This CDR3 region has 13 residues. The V gene lost 1 base and the J gene lost 10 bases, with 11 bases spanning the gap.

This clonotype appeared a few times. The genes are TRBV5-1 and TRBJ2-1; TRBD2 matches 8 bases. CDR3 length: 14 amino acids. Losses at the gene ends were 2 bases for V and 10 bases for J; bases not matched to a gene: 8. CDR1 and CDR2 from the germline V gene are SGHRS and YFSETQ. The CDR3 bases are TGCGCCAGCAGCTTACGACTAGCGCCTACCGAGCAGTTCTTC. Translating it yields CASSLRLAPTEQFF.

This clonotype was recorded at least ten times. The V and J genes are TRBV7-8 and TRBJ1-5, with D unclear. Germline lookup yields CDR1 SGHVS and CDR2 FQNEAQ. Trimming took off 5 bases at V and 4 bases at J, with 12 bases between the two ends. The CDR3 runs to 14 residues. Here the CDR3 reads CASSTRASNQPQHF. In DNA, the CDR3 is TGTGCCAGCAGCACCCGGGCCTCTAATCAGCCCCAGCATTTT.

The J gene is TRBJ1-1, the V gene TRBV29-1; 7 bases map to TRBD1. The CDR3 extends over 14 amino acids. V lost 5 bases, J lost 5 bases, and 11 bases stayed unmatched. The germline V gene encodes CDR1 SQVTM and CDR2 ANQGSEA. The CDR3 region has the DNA TGCAGCGTTCTTAACCTGACAGGGAGGACTGAAGCTTTCTTT. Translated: CSVLNLTGRTEAFF.

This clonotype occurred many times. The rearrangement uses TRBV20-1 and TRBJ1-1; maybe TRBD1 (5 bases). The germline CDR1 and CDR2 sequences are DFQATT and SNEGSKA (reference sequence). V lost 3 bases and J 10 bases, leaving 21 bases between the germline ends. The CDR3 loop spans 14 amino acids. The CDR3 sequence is CSARGGEGSLVAFF. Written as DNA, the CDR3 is TGCAGTGCTAGGGGGGGTGAGGGCTCCCTAGTAGCTTTCTTT.

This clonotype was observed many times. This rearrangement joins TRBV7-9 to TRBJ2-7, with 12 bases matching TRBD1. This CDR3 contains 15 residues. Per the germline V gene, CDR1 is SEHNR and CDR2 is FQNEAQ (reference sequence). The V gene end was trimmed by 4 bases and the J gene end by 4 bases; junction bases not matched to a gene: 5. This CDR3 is CASSSPGQGAYEQYF. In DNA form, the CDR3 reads TGTGCCAGCAGCTCCCCGGGACAGGGGGCATACGAGCAGTACTTC.

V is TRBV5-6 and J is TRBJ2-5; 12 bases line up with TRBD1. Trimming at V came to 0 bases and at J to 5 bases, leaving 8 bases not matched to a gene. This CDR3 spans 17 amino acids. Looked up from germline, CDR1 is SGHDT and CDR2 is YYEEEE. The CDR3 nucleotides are TGTGCCAGCAGCTTGGGCCGGGACAGGGGGCTAGGGGAGACCCAGTACTTC. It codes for CASSLGRDRGLGETQYF.

The CDR3 is CASSSTLGGYEQYF. In DNA, the CDR3 is TGTGCCAGCAGTTCCACCCTGGGGGGTTACGAGCAGTACTTC. The V and J genes are TRBV12-3 or TRBV12-4 and TRBJ2-7; D may be TRBD2 (6 bases). The CDR3 is made up of 14 amino acids. Trimming stripped 4 bases from V and 4 bases from J, with 14 bases between.

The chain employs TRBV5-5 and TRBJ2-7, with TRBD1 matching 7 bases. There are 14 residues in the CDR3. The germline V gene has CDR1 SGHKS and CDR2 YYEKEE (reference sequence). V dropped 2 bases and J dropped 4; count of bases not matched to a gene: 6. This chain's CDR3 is CASSFGQGEYEQYF. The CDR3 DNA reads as TGTGCCAGCAGCTTTGGGCAGGGGGAGTACGAGCAGTACTTC.

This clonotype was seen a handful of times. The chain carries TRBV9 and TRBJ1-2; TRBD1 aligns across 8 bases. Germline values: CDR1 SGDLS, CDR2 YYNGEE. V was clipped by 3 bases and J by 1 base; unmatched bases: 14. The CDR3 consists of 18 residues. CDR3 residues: CASSATHRTDRGNYGYTF. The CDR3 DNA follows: TGTGCCAGCAGCGCAACTCATCGCACCGACAGGGGTAACTATGGCTACACCTTC. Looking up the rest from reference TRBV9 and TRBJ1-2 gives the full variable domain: DSGVTQTPKHLITATGQRVTLRCSPRSGDLSVYWYQQSLDQGLQFLIQYYNGEERAKGNILERFSAQQFPDLHSELNLSSLELGDSALYFCASSATHRTDRGNYGYTFGSGTRLTVV.

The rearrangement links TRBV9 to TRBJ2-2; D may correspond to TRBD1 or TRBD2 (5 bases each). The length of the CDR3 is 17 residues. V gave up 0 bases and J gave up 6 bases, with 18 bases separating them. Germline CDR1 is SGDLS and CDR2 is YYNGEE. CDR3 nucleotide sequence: TGTGCCAGCAGCGTAGATCACCTCAGGGACCAGGCCGGGGAGCTGTTTTTT. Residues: CASSVDHLRDQAGELFF.

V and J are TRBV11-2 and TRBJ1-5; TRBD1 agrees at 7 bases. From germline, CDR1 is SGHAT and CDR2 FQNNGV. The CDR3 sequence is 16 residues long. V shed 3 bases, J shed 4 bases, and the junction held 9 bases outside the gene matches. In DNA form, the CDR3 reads TGTGCCAGCAGCTTTGGGACAGCAGAACGAAATCAGCCCCAGCATTTT. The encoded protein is CASSFGTAERNQPQHF.

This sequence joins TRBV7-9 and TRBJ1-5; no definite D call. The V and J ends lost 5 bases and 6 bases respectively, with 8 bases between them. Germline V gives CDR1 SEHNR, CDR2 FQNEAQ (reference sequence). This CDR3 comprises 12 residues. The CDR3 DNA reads TGTGCCAGCAGCCCCCCGGGTCAGCCCCAGCATTTT. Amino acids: CASSPPGQPQHF. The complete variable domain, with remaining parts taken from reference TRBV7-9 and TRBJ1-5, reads DTGVSQNPRHKITKRGQNVTFRCDPISEHNRLYWYRQTLGQGPEFLTYFQNEAQLEKSRLLSDRFSAERPKGSFSTLEIQRTEQGDSAMYLCASSPPGQPQHFGDGTRLSIL.

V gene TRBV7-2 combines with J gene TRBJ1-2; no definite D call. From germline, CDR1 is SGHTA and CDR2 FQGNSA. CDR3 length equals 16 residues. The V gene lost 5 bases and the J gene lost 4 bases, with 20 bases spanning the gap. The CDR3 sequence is CASSPSIRSLSYGYTF. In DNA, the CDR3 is TGTGCCAGCAGCCCGAGCATAAGGTCCCTATCCTATGGCTACACCTTC.

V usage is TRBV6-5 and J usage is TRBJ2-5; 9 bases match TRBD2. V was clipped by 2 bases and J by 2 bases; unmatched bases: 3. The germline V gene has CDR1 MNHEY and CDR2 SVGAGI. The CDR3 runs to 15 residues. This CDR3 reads CASSYAGGLQETQYF. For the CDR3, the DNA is TGTGCCAGCAGTTACGCGGGGGGGCTTCAAGAGACCCAGTACTTC.

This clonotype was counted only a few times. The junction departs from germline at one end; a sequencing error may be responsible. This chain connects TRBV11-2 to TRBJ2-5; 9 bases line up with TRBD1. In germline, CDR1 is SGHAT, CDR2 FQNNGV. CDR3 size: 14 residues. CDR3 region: CAGSSGQGQETQYF. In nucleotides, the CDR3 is TGTGCCGGCAGCTCCGGACAGGGGCAAGAGACCCAGTACTTC.

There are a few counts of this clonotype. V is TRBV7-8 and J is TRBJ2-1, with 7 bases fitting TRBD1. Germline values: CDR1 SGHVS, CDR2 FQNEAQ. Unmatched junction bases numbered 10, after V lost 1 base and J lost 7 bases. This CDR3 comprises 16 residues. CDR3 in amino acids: CASSLDIRGRGNEQFF. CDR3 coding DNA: TGTGCCAGCAGCTTAGATATTAGGGGGCGCGGGAATGAGCAGTTCTTC.

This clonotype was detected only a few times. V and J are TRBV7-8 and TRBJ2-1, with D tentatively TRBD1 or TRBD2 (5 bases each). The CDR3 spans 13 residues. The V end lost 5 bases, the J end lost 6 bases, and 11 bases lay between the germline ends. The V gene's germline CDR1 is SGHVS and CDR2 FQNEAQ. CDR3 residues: CASSMGRTNEQFF. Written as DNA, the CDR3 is TGTGCCAGCAGCATGGGACGGACCAATGAGCAGTTCTTC.

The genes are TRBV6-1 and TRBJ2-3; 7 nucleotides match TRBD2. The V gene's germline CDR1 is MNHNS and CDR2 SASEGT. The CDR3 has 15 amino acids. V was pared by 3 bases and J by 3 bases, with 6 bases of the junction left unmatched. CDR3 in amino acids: CASSDGLAGTDTQYF. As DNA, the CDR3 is TGTGCCAGCAGTGATGGATTAGCGGGTACAGATACGCAGTATTTT.